What follows is one TCR beta chain and its context. This sample was included in a study of blood T cell repertoires in COVID-19. Background on the study: T cells, B-cell-depleted T cells, or PBMCs provided the cDNA or gDNA that served as material.

Per germline, CDR1 MNHEY and CDR2 SMNVEV (reference sequence). Trimming removed 5 bases from V and 5 bases from J; junction bases left unmatched: 8. The CDR3 contains 16 residues. Original processing methods: Amplification with reference gene primers provided the estimates of nucleated cell counts. Repertoires were generated with immunoSEQ multiplex PCR, while TCRdb's copy carries only in-frame clones and drops some. D and trimming come from the DNA, and the V and J calls and clone size come from that table. The sample consists of approximately 34,000 clones, 88% of them appearing once. Sequenced input: peripheral blood. This rearrangement joins TRBV27 to TRBJ1-6, with 8 bases aligning to TRBD1. The TCR sequence derives from a human donor in a cohort sampled during active COVID-19. CDR3 in amino acids: CASSPDRASHNSPLHF. Written as DNA, the CDR3 is TGTGCCAGCAGTCCGGACAGGGCTTCGCATAATTCACCCCTCCACTTT.